What follows are 25 T cell receptor beta chains derived from one specimen sequenced in a study of CD8+ T cells in alopecia areata. RNA extraction was followed by reverse transcription into cDNA, which acted as the sequencing template. Using immunoSEQ multiplex PCR, the repertoire was profiled, and TCRdb retains in-frame clones only, with some absent. The specimen has some 110,000 clones, none found just once. Sequenced material: lesional skin. These TCRs come from a C3H/HeJ mouse with alopecia areata. This line is of MHC haplotype H2-k.

This clone occurred a few times. Genes here carry mouse names. The read ends 4 residues shy of where the CDR3 ends; the end is completed using the germline J gene. The chain uses TRBV13-2 and TRBJ2-7; the match to TRBD2 covers 12 bases. CDR1 is NNHNN and CDR2 is SYGAGS in the germline V gene (reference sequence). CDR3 size: 15 residues. The chain's CDR3 is CASGRLGGRFNEQYF. Incomplete CDR3 DNA: TGTGCCAGCGGTCGACTGGGGGGGCGCTTCAAT.

This clone appeared a few times. Germline and genes here are mouse. The CDR3 end falls 4 residues outside the read, so it is completed with the germline J gene. The chain carries TRBV17 and TRBJ2-3; weak D call: TRBD2 (6 bases). V was clipped by 0 bases and J by 0 bases, with 10 bases between them. This CDR3 spans 16 amino acids. Germline V gene sequence: CDR1 MNHDT, CDR2 YYDKIL. The CDR3 here is CASSRDPGVSAETLYF. The DNA read from the CDR3 is TGTGCTAGCAGTAGAGATCCTGGGGTTAGTGCAGAA. Filled out from reference TRBV17 and TRBJ2-3, the complete variable domain reads DTTVKQNPRYKLARVGKPVNLICSQTMNHDTMYWYQKKPNQAPKLLLFYYDKILNREADTFEKFQSSRPNNSFCSLYIGSAGLEYSAMYLCASSRDPGVSAETLYFGSGTRLTVL.

A word on this clone: Gene names denote mouse genes. Coverage ceases 4 residues before the CDR3 finishes, and the germline J gene fills in the end. The chain recombines TRBV13-3 with TRBJ2-4; 8 nucleotides align to TRBD1. V lost 0 bases, J lost 3 bases, and 9 bases stayed unmatched. The germline V gene has CDR1 NNHDY and CDR2 SYVADS. The length of the CDR3 is 17 residues. The CDR3 DNA, read in part, is TGTGCCAGCAGTGATGGGGGGACAGGATTGAGACAAAAC. Its translation: CASSDGGTGLRQN. The whole CDR3 protein reads CASSDGGTGLRQNTLYF.

The sample holds a few counts of this clone. Gene names denote mouse genes. The part of the CDR3 DNA that was read is TGTGCCAGCAAACAGGCCTAT. Translation: CASKQAY. The entire CDR3 sequence reads CASKQAYEQYF. J is TRBJ2-7 and V is TRBV19, with D possibly TRBD1 on 5 matching bases. The read is 4 residues too short to cover the CDR3 end, so that end is filled in from the germline J gene. The V end was cut by 6 bases, the J end by 2 bases, with 6 bases between. CDR3 length: 11 residues. Germline values: CDR1 FNHDT, CDR2 SITEND (reference sequence).

A word on this clone: Gene names and germline match the mouse. Sequencing ends 4 residues short of the CDR3 end; the germline J gene provides the rest. The chain combines TRBV16 with TRBJ1-1; D gene ambiguous. CDR3 size: 11 residues. Per germline, CDR1 SGHSA and CDR2 FRNQAP. CDR3 loop: CASSLQAEVFF. The CDR3 DNA, read in part, is TGTGCAAGCAGCTTACAAGCA.

On this clone itself: Gene names are the mouse ones. Read data end 4 residues before the CDR3 end; the end is taken from the germline J gene. The gene calls are TRBV13-3 and TRBJ2-3; TRBD1 matches at 8 bases. V lost 4 bases and J lost 0; bases outside the gene matches: 4. The CDR3 consists of 15 residues. CDR1 is NNHDY and CDR2 is SYVADS in the germline V gene. The CDR3 here is CASSPTGGSAETLYF. The sequenced part of the CDR3 DNA is TGTGCCAGCAGTCCTACAGGGGGTAGTGCAGAA.

A remark on this clone: The genes are named according to mouse. From the germline J gene comes the end of the CDR3, since the read stops 4 residues before it. This chain connects TRBV13-3 to TRBJ1-4, with D perhaps matching TRBD1 (6 bases). Germline V CDR1 and CDR2: NNHDY, SYVADS. The ends were cut back, 1 base at V and 4 bases at J, with 11 bases in the middle. The CDR3 totals 15 residues. The covered CDR3 bases are TGTGCCAGCAGTGATCTGCCAGGGGACAACGAA. Its protein is CASSDLPGDNE. The complete CDR3 sequence is CASSDLPGDNERLFF.

Regarding this clone: Here the gene names and germline are mouse. The DNA ends 4 residues before the CDR3 does, and the rest of the CDR3 is filled in from the germline J gene. The V gene is TRBV13-3, the J gene TRBJ1-2, with D perhaps matching TRBD1 (5 bases). The CDR3 has 10 amino acids. CDR1 is NNHDY and CDR2 is SYVADS in the germline V gene. CDR3 in amino acids: CASQGLDYTF. The covered CDR3 bases are TGTGCCAGCCAGGGCCTC.

As concerns this clone: The listed TCRdb protein conflicts with the DNA translation at residue 10, and the protein shown is translated directly from the DNA. Gene names and germline refer to mouse. The read ends 3 residues before the CDR3 terminus; that terminus is restored from the germline J gene. This chain connects TRBV17 to TRBJ1-6; D unclear. TRBJ1-6 is known as an ORF, though its function is uncertain. The V and J ends lost 5 bases and 5 bases respectively, with 7 bases between them. Germline CDR1 reads MNHDT; CDR2 reads YYDKIL. This CDR3 region has 13 residues. CDR3 loop: CASSLKNNSPLYF. The CDR3 bases that were read are TGTGCTAGCAGTCTGAAGAATAATTCGCCC.

About this clone itself: The TCRdb protein fails to match the DNA translation at residue 11; the protein reported here was translated from the DNA. The genes are named according to mouse. The CDR3 is cut off 3 residues early in the read; its end comes from the germline J gene. The J gene is TRBJ1-6, the V gene TRBV13-3; the match to TRBD1 covers 8 bases. TRBJ1-6 is recorded as an ORF, its role being uncertain. The CDR3 totals 14 residues. Trimming took 5 bases from V and 4 from J; bases not matched to a gene: 2. Germline-derived CDR1 and CDR2 are NNHDY and SYVADS. The chain's CDR3 is CASRTGVYNSPLYF. The part of the CDR3 DNA that was read is TGTGCCAGCAGGACAGGGGTATATAATTCGCCC.

A note on this clone: Genes and germline come from the mouse. The read ends 4 residues shy of where the CDR3 ends; the end is completed using the germline J gene. Other DNA sequences in the same sample also yield this CDR3. This chain connects TRBV1 to TRBJ2-1; 8 nucleotides line up with TRBD2. Germline V gene data show CDR1 as NSQYPW and CDR2 as LRSPGD (reference sequence). The CDR3 loop spans 15 amino acids. The junction had 3 bases not matched to a gene; V was cut back by 1 base and J by 4 bases. CDR3: CTCSAGTGPYAEQFF. The sequenced CDR3 bases are TGCACCTGCAGTGCAGGGACTGGGCCATATGCT.

Comment on this clone: The gene symbols are mouse symbols. The read is 4 residues too short to cover the CDR3 end, so that end is filled in from the germline J gene. The chain combines TRBV16 with TRBJ2-4; 9 bases are a match to TRBD2. The CDR3 consists of 14 residues. Germline assignment: CDR1 SGHSA and CDR2 FRNQAP. CDR3 DNA, as far as it was read: TGTGCAAGCAGCCCCCCGACTGGGGGAAAC. Translating it yields CASSPPTGGN. In full, the CDR3 reads CASSPPTGGNTLYF.

This clone was counted many times. Genes and germline are mouse. Read coverage stops 4 residues before the CDR3 terminus; the germline J gene supplies the remainder. The chain has TRBV13-3 and TRBJ2-1, with 9 bases that match TRBD1. The CDR3 contains 13 residues. Germline-derived CDR1 and CDR2 are NNHDY and SYVADS. CDR3: CASAGTGRAEQFF. The part of the CDR3 DNA that was read is TGTGCCAGCGCCGGGACAGGGAGAGCT.

This clone was detected only a few times. Germline and genes here are mouse. The CDR3 is cut off 4 residues early in the read; its end comes from the germline J gene. V is TRBV13-3 and J is TRBJ2-5; 9 bases agree with TRBD1. This CDR3 is 13 amino acids long. CDR1 and CDR2 from the germline V gene are NNHDY and SYVADS. Incomplete CDR3 DNA: TGTGCCAGCAGGACAGGGGGTGAGGAC. Protein: CASRTGGED. The whole CDR3 sequence is CASRTGGEDTQYF.

As for this clone: Genes and germline are mouse. Sequencing ends 4 residues short of the CDR3 end; the germline J gene provides the rest. The genes are TRBV13-3 and TRBJ2-1, with 7 nucleotides matching TRBD1. Looked up from germline, CDR1 is NNHDY and CDR2 is SYVADS. The CDR3 totals 14 residues. Trimming removed 0 bases from V and 5 bases from J; junction bases left unmatched: 2. CDR3 sequence: CASSDDRGDAEQFF. The covered CDR3 bases are TGTGCCAGCAGTGATGACAGGGGTGATGCT.

A note on this clone: Here the gene names and germline are mouse. From the germline J gene comes the end of the CDR3, since the read stops 4 residues before it. V usage is TRBV13-1 and J usage is TRBJ2-7, with no clear D. CDR3 length: 12 residues. Germline V gene data show CDR1 as NSHNY and CDR2 as SYGAGN. The CDR3 bases that were read are TGTGCCAGCAGCCCAACTAGTTAT. Translating gives CASSPTSY. The entire CDR3 sequence reads CASSPTSYEQYF.

This clone was picked up a small number of times. Genes here carry mouse names. The read ends 4 residues before the CDR3 terminus; that terminus is restored from the germline J gene. The chain joins TRBV13-3 to TRBJ2-4; 9 positions match TRBD2. This CDR3 is 15 amino acids long. The germline V gene encodes CDR1 NNHDY and CDR2 SYVADS. Losses at the gene ends were 4 bases for V and 0 bases for J; bases not matched to a gene: 3. CDR3 DNA, as far as it was read: TGTGCCAGCAGTTGGGGGGGCTCTAGTCAAAAC. Residues: CASSWGGSSQN. The complete CDR3 protein is CASSWGGSSQNTLYF.

There are a few counts of this clone. Gene names denote mouse genes. Read coverage stops 4 residues before the CDR3 terminus; the germline J gene supplies the remainder. The V and J genes are TRBV19 and TRBJ1-1; perhaps TRBD1 as D (6 bases). There are 11 residues in the CDR3. The germline V gene has CDR1 FNHDT and CDR2 SITEND (reference sequence). The covered CDR3 bases are TGTGCCAGCAGCGGGACAATA. Translating gives CASSGTI. The complete CDR3 sequence is CASSGTIEVFF.

With respect to this clone: Gene and germline names: mouse. The read terminates 4 residues before the CDR3 end, so the remaining end is supplied by the germline J gene. This chain uses TRBV14 with TRBJ1-1; weak D call: TRBD1 (6 bases). Deletions cut 5 bases from V and 0 bases from J, with 14 bases between. The germline V gene encodes CDR1 SGHDT and CDR2 FRDEAV. The CDR3 has 15 residues. CDR3 DNA, as far as it was read: TGTGCCAGCAGCCTCCGGGACAATTCAAACACA. Translated, it gives CASSLRDNSNT. The whole CDR3 protein reads CASSLRDNSNTEVFF.

This clone was picked up a small number of times. Gene names are the mouse ones. The read halts 4 residues ahead of the CDR3 end, with the missing end drawn from the germline J gene. This chain connects TRBV14 to TRBJ2-7, with TRBD1 identical over 9 bases. The CDR3 sequence is 14 residues long. Germline-derived CDR1 and CDR2 are SGHDT and FRDEAV. Trimming took 5 bases from V and 3 from J; bases not matched to a gene: 6. CDR3 loop: CASSLTGGHYEQYF. CDR3 bases read: TGTGCCAGCAGCCTCACAGGGGGCCACTAT.

As regards this clone: The protein listed by TCRdb differs at residue 12 from the translated DNA, so the DNA translation is shown. Mouse gene names and germline throughout. The CDR3 loop reads CASSDGDRGDSPLYF. CDR3 DNA (partial): TGTGCCAGCAGTGATGGGGACAGGGGAGATTCGCCC. The chain joins TRBV13-3 to TRBJ1-6, with TRBD1 matching 10 bases. The read stops 3 residues short of the end of the CDR3; the missing end is completed from the germline J gene. TRBJ1-6 has ORF status, its function being uncertain. CDR3 length equals 15 residues. CDR1 and CDR2 from the germline V gene are NNHDY and SYVADS. V was pared by 0 bases and J by 8 bases, with 2 bases of the junction left unmatched.

As to this clone: Gene labels here are mouse ones. The sequenced fragment ends 4 residues before the CDR3 boundary, so the rest is inferred from the germline J gene. The V gene is TRBV19, the J gene TRBJ2-1; TRBD2 agrees at 13 bases. Germline assignment: CDR1 FNHDT and CDR2 SITEND (reference sequence). Trimming at V came to 7 bases and at J to 5 bases, leaving 9 bases not matched to a gene. This CDR3 is 16 amino acids long. CDR3 region: CASHPGLGGRNAEQFF. CDR3 DNA (partial): TGTGCCAGCCACCCCGGACTGGGGGGGCGGAATGCT.

A remark on this clone: The germline and genes are mouse ones. Coverage ceases 4 residues before the CDR3 finishes, and the germline J gene fills in the end. V is TRBV13-3 and J is TRBJ2-7, with 7 bases identical to TRBD2. Germline CDR1 and CDR2: NNHDY and SYVADS. The CDR3 consists of 12 residues. The CDR3 sequence is CASSLLGYEQYF. The sequenced part of the CDR3 DNA is TGTGCCAGCAGCCTACTGGGGTAT.

This clone was counted only a few times. The gene names here belong to mouse. Read data end 4 residues before the CDR3 end; the end is taken from the germline J gene. Other DNA sequences of this sample code for an identical CDR3. The chain employs TRBV13-3 and TRBJ2-1; 10 bases line up with TRBD2. The CDR3 totals 15 residues. After removal of 1 base from V and 6 bases from J, the junction contained 4 bases not matched to a gene. Germline CDR1 is NNHDY and CDR2 is SYVADS. The covered CDR3 bases are TGTGCCAGCAGTGATCTGGGGGGGCGATTTGCT. It specifies CASSDLGGRFA. The CDR3 as a whole reads CASSDLGGRFAEQFF.

The table lists this clone with a few counts. Any gene name here is a mouse gene name. The read finishes 4 residues shy of the CDR3 end, and the germline J gene is used to complete it. This chain connects TRBV1 to TRBJ2-1; possible D gene TRBD2, 6 bases. This CDR3 region has 16 residues. Germline V gene lookup returns CDR1 NSQYPW and CDR2 LRSPGD (reference sequence). Trimming left V 1 base short and J 1 base short, with 11 bases between. The CDR3 is CTCSAVSWGNYAEQFF. The DNA read from the CDR3 is TGCACCTGCAGTGCAGTTTCGTGGGGGAACTATGCT.